This TCR beta chain comes out of a study of early T cells in non-severe SARS-CoV-2 infection. A single record per CDR3 protein comes from TCRdb applying MiXCR to the 5' RACE reads. The repertoire holds some 56,000 distinct CDR3 sequences, roughly 16% seen once, with approximately 4% in the top ten. The receptor was isolated from an adult who was a healthcare worker with PCR-confirmed SARS-CoV-2 infection or an uninfected control (not recorded which). The sequences come from whole blood, collected at baseline.

The CDR3 region has the DNA TGCGCCAGCGGGCAGGGGGCGGATGAAAAACTGTTTTTT. Its translation: CASGQGADEKLFF. The rearrangement joins TRBV5-1 to TRBJ1-4, with 8 bases identical to TRBD1. Germline CDR1 SGHRS, CDR2 YFSETQ. V trimming: 7 bases; J trimming: 6 bases; junction bases outside the gene matches: 5. The CDR3 totals 13 residues.